The T cell receptor beta chain under discussion was sequenced for a study of shared clonotypes between healthy human individuals. Concerning this clone itself: This same CDR3 is encoded by further DNA sequences in the sample.

The CDR3 has 11 amino acids. The ends were cut back, 1 base at V and 8 bases at J, with 5 bases in the middle. Germline V gene data show CDR1 as SEHNR and CDR2 as FQNEAQ (reference sequence). The run depth of the assay was deep. Several immunoSEQ plates received, in even portions, the genomic DNA of each subset. This table comes from immunoSEQ multiplex PCR, and its TCRdb copy is limited to in-frame clones, with some not included. The profile shows 1,500,000 or so clones, approximately 98.5% of them singletons. The V and J genes are TRBV7-9 and TRBJ1-2, with D unclear. Input material: naive CD4+ T cells sorted from blood. Subset indicated: CD45RA+ positively selected. This TCR came from a man aged 30-40 years in good health. The chain's CDR3 is CASSLVGGYTF. DNA for the CDR3: TGTGCCAGCAGCTTAGTGGGGGGCTACACCTTC. Full variable domain (remainder filled in from reference TRBV7-9 and TRBJ1-2): DTGVSQNPRHKITKRGQNVTFRCDPISEHNRLYWYRQTLGQGPEFLTYFQNEAQLEKSRLLSDRFSAERPKGSFSTLEIQRTEQGDSAMYLCASSLVGGYTFGSGTRLTVV.